The TCR beta chain under discussion was sequenced for a study of cytomegalovirus exposure and HLA in healthy donors. Regarding the study as a whole: According to the study, around 180 TCR beta chains were cytomegalovirus-associated. In a later analysis, specific HLA alleles were associated with more than 15,000 TCR beta sequences at a 0.05 false discovery rate.

The PCR employed 60 Vbeta primers together with 13 Jbeta primers. In the original processing: In a later analysis, around 10 million of 75 million to 85 million unique beta chains occurred in at least two donors. Measured with immunoSEQ multiplex PCR; TCRdb has only the in-frame clones, and not every one. For V, J and clone size, that table is used; D and trimming come from the DNA. The sample lists about 150,000 clones, roughly three quarters seen once, with 3% to 3.5% in the top ten. On this clone itself: As yet, its antigen is unknown.

Between the trimmed V and J ends, which lost 3 bases and 5 bases, there was a span of 16 bases. Per germline, CDR1 LGHNA and CDR2 YNFKEQ. The CDR3 contains 15 residues. This TCR derives from a male donor in good health and CMV-seronegative. The J gene is TRBJ1-2, the V gene TRBV4-2; D not certain. The sequenced sample was PBMCs. In nucleotides, the CDR3 is TGTGCCAGCAGCCAGGAACCGCAGGCCCAGTATGGCTACACCTTC. This encodes CASSQEPQAQYGYTF.